The sequence of this TCR beta chain was determined in a study of early T cells in non-severe SARS-CoV-2 infection. The study's findings and limits: Matching results from VDJdb favored anti-spike CD8 responses, leaving private and CD4 specificities undetected.

V trimming: 1 base; J trimming: 8 bases; junction bases outside the gene matches: 8. Per germline, CDR1 SEHNR and CDR2 FQNEAQ (reference sequence). There are 15 residues in the CDR3. As for this clonotype: Its antigen remains unidentified.

Each single cDNA molecule received a unique molecular identifier. TCRdb reprocessed the 5' RACE reads via MiXCR and lists one record per CDR3 protein. This table has 65,000 to 85,000 distinct CDR3 sequences, 15% to 18% appearing once. The sequence came from an adult who was a healthcare worker with PCR-confirmed SARS-CoV-2 infection or an uninfected control (not recorded which). This chain links TRBV7-9 with TRBJ1-2, with 9 bases matching TRBD1. Sequencing used whole blood. CDR3 nucleotide sequence: TGTGCCAGCAGCTTAGGAGGGGGACAGGGAGAAGGCTACACCTTC. Translating it yields CASSLGGGQGEGYTF.